This T cell receptor (beta chain) was observed in a study of cytomegalovirus exposure and HLA in healthy donors. Background on the study: A prior study identified 117 million unique TCR beta sequences from about 180 million T cells.

To note about this clone: No antigen is known for it.

With 60 Vbeta and 13 Jbeta primers, the PCR was carried out. Assay used: immunoSEQ multiplex PCR; TCRdb lists only in-frame clones, some missing. Of roughly 110,000 clones detected, about 74% appear once; the ten largest clones hold about 14%. This CDR3 comprises 18 residues. From germline, CDR1 is SGHTA and CDR2 FQGNSA. V shed 5 bases and J 5 bases; nucleotides not matched to a gene: 13. Overall study results and limits: Follow-up analysis seemed to connect common viral pathogens with several of the most significant clusters identified. Later, TCR association rates were found to vary by HLA locus, highest for DRB1 and lowest for HLA-C.

The TCR originated in a woman aged 35 to 49 in good health and CMV-seropositive. Sequencing was carried out using PBMCs. This chain uses TRBV7-2 with TRBJ2-3; 13 bases map to TRBD2. The CDR3, as DNA: TGTGCCAGCAGCCCGCCCCCAGGGACTAGCGGGGCAGGAGATACGCAGTATTTT. It is translated as CASSPPPGTSGAGDTQYF.